Following are 15 T cell receptor beta chains from one sample sequenced in a study of blood T cell repertoires in COVID-19. Only in-frame clones appear in the TCRdb table, and some are missing; sequencing was by immunoSEQ multiplex PCR. In the table there are a few hundred thousand clones, approximately 80% of which are singletons. The specimen sequenced was peripheral blood. All receptors come from a woman at least 80 years old with active or convalescent COVID-19.

The V gene is TRBV5-4, the J gene TRBJ2-3; the match to TRBD2 covers 16 bases. V shed 4 bases, J shed 2 bases, and the junction held 7 bases outside the gene matches. This CDR3 region has 18 residues. The germline V gene has CDR1 SGHNT and CDR2 YYREEE (reference sequence). CDR3 residues: CASSRGLAGGPDTDTQYF. As DNA, the CDR3 is TGTGCCAGCAGCCGGGGACTAGCGGGAGGGCCGGACACAGATACGCAGTATTTT.

The chain has TRBV7-9 and TRBJ1-1; the D gene is possibly TRBD1 (5 bases). There are 13 residues in the CDR3. From germline, CDR1 is SEHNR and CDR2 FQNEAQ (reference sequence). Trimming took 5 bases from V and 3 from J, leaving 10 bases between them. CDR3: CASSQLGDTEAFF. The CDR3 nucleotides are TGTGCCAGCAGCCAATTAGGGGACACTGAAGCTTTCTTT.

The chain joins TRBV2 to TRBJ1-2, with 7 nucleotides matching TRBD1. The CDR3 runs 17 residues. Germline assignment: CDR1 SNHLY and CDR2 FYNNEI. Trimming at V came to 6 bases and at J to 3 bases, leaving 16 bases not matched to a gene. The CDR3 nucleotides are TGTGCCAGCAGCATCAGACAGGGTGGGGGGTTTGACTATGGCTACACCTTC. It codes for CASSIRQGGGFDYGYTF.

This chain connects TRBV27 to TRBJ1-5, with D tentatively TRBD1 (6 bases). Trimming took 7 bases from V and 9 from J, leaving 22 bases between them. Germline lookup yields CDR1 MNHEY and CDR2 SMNVEV (reference sequence). The CDR3 spans 15 residues. In nucleotides, the CDR3 is TGTGCCAGCACCCGGACAGCAACTGCGATCCCGCCCCAGCATTTT. As protein: CASTRTATAIPPQHF.

This chain links TRBV6-6 with TRBJ2-1, with D possibly being TRBD2 (5 bases). CDR1 MNHNY and CDR2 SVGAGI come from the germline V gene (reference sequence). Trimming shortened V by 6 bases and J by 10 bases, and 16 bases separated the two germline ends. This CDR3 comprises 13 residues. The CDR3 loop is CASRSSNGGEQFF. As DNA, the CDR3 is TGTGCCAGCAGGTCCTCGAATGGCGGGGAGCAGTTCTTC.

This clone appeared a few times. The chain carries TRBV7-3 and TRBJ1-5; maybe TRBD1 (6 bases). The CDR3 is 13 residues long. Per the germline V gene, CDR1 is SGHTA and CDR2 is FQGTGA. The V gene lost 2 bases and the J gene lost 6 bases, with 8 bases spanning the gap. The CDR3 DNA follows: TGTGCCAGCAGCTTACAACAGGGTCAGCCCCAGCATTTT. The encoded protein is CASSLQQGQPQHF.

This CDR3 is CASSSPSGVKGLNEKLFF. Here the CDR3 DNA reads TGTGCCAGCAGCTCCCCTTCAGGGGTGAAGGGACTAAATGAAAAACTGTTTTTT. The chain joins TRBV5-6 to TRBJ1-4; possibly TRBD1 for D (6 bases). Germline V lookup: CDR1 SGHDT, CDR2 YYEEEE. Trimming removed 3 bases from V and 5 bases from J, with 23 bases in between. This CDR3 has 18 amino acids.

The chain recombines TRBV28 with TRBJ2-7, with TRBD2 matching over 8 bases. V gave up 3 bases and J gave up 9 bases; unmatched junction bases: 7. The CDR3 has 13 amino acids. Germline assignment: CDR1 MDHEN and CDR2 SYDVKM. The CDR3 bases are TGTGCCAGCAGTTTGGGGACTAGGCTGGGGCAGTACTTC. This encodes CASSLGTRLGQYF.

CDR3 coding DNA: TGTGCCTGGCCCCCTCCGAGGCTAGCTTTCGATGAGCAGTTCTTC. Encoded protein: CAWPPPRLAFDEQFF. The chain couples TRBV30 to TRBJ2-1, with D possibly TRBD2 on 5 matching bases. V was cut by 5 bases and J by 8 bases, with 22 bases left in between. The CDR3 covers 15 residues. CDR1 and CDR2 (germline): GTSNPN, SVGIG (reference sequence). The entire variable domain, with the rest obtained from reference TRBV30 and TRBJ2-1, is as follows: SQTIHQWPATLVQPVGSPLSLECTVEGTSNPNLYWYRQAAGRGLQLLFYSVGIGQISSEVPQNLSASRPQDRQFILSSKKLLLSDSGFYLCAWPPPRLAFDEQFFGPGTRLTVL.

This chain connects TRBV20-1 to TRBJ2-1; unclear D gene. CDR1 and CDR2 (germline): DFQATT, SNEGSKA (reference sequence). CDR3 length equals 14 residues. V gave up 3 bases and J gave up 4 bases, with 13 bases separating them. CDR3 loop: CSASGSLVYNEQFF. In nucleotides, the CDR3 is TGCAGTGCTAGTGGGTCCCTAGTTTACAATGAGCAGTTCTTC.

The chain links TRBV7-6 to TRBJ2-5, with 8 positions matching TRBD2. The CDR3 contains 15 residues. V lost 5 bases and J lost 5; bases outside the gene matches: 10. Germline V lookup: CDR1 SGHVS, CDR2 FNYEAQ. Here the CDR3 reads CASSAAAGGWETQYF. DNA of the CDR3: TGTGCCAGCAGCGCCGCGGCGGGGGGATGGGAGACCCAGTACTTC.

This rearrangement joins TRBV21-1 to TRBJ2-2; TRBD1 is the table's D call and was not checked against the DNA. TRBV21-1 is termed a pseudogene. This CDR3 spans 16 amino acids. CDR3 bases: TGTGCCAGCAGCAATGAGGGGACAATGTGGGTCGGGGAGCTGTTTTTT. It is translated as CASSNEGTMWVGELFF.

The chain uses TRBV5-5 and TRBJ2-7, with TRBD1 identical over 8 bases. CDR3 length: 16 amino acids. The germline gives CDR1 SGHKS, CDR2 YYEKEE (reference sequence). J gave up 2 bases and V 4 bases, and 11 bases lay outside the gene matches. The chain's CDR3 is CASSPTQGAGTYEQYF. The CDR3 DNA reads as TGTGCCAGCAGCCCAACCCAGGGGGCGGGTACCTACGAGCAGTACTTC.

The chain joins TRBV19 to TRBJ2-6, with 10 bases that match TRBD1. V was clipped by 6 bases and J by 0 bases; unmatched bases: 2. Germline-derived CDR1 and CDR2 are LNHDA and SQIVND (reference sequence). The CDR3 is 16 residues long. The chain's CDR3 is CASRDRGNSGANVLTF. The CDR3 coding sequence is TGTGCCAGTAGGGACAGGGGGAACTCTGGGGCCAACGTCCTGACTTTC.

The chain couples TRBV7-3 to TRBJ2-1; D remains unclear. Trimming pared 1 base from V and 12 bases from J, leaving 7 bases between. CDR3 length: 11 residues. Germline-derived CDR1 and CDR2 are SGHTA and FQGTGA. The chain's CDR3 is CASSLNGGQFF. The CDR3 DNA is TGTGCCAGCAGCTTAAACGGTGGGCAGTTCTTC.